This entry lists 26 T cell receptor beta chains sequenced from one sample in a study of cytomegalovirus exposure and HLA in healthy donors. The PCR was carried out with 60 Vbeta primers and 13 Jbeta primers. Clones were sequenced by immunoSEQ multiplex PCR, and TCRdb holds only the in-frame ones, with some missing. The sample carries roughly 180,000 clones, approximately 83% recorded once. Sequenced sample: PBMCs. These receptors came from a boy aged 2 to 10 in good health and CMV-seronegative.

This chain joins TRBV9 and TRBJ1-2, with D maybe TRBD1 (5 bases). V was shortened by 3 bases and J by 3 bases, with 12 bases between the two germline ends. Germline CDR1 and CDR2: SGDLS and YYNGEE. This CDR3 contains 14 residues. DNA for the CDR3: TGTGCCAGCAGCGAAAGGGGAGGGGACTATGGCTACACCTTC. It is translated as CASSERGGDYGYTF.

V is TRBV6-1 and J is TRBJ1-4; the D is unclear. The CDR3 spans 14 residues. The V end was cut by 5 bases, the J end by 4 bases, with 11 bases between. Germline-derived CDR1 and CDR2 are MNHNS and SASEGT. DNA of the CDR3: TGTGCCAGCAGTTGGCAGGCCAGTAATGAAAAACTGTTTTTT. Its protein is CASSWQASNEKLFF.

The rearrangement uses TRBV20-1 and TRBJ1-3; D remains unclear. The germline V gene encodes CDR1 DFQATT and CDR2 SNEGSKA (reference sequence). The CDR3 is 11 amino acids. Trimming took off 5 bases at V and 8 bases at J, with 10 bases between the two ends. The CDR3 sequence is CSAPEDYTIYF. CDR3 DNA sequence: TGCAGTGCTCCTGAGGATTACACCATATATTTT.

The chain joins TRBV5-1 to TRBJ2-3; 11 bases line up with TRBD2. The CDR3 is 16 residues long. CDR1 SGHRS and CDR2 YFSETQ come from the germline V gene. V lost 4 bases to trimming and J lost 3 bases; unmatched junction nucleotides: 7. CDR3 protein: CASSALAGGITDTQYF. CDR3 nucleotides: TGCGCCAGCAGCGCCTTAGCGGGGGGGATAACAGATACGCAGTATTTT.

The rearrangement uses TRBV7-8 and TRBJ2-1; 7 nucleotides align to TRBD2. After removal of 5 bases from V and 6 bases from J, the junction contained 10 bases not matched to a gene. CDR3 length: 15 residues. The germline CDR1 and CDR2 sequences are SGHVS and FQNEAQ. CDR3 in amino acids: CASSLRVGGGNEQFF. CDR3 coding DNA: TGTGCCAGCAGCCTCCGGGTGGGGGGGGGCAATGAGCAGTTCTTC.

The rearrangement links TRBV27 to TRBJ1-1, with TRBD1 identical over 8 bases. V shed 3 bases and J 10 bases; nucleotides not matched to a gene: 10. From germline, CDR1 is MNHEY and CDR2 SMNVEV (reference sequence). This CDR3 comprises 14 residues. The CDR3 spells CASSFLGGGQGAFF. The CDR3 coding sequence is TGTGCCAGCAGTTTTCTTGGGGGTGGACAGGGAGCTTTCTTT.

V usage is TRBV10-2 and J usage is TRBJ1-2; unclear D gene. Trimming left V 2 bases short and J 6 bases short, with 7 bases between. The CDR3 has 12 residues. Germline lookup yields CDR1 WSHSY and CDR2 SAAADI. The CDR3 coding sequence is TGCGCCAGCAGTGAGCCCGGGAATGGCTACACCTTC. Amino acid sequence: CASSEPGNGYTF.

CDR3: CASSSVLRDNGNTIYF. The CDR3 nucleotides are TGTGCCAGCAGCTCCGTACTCCGGGACAACGGAAACACCATATATTTT. The chain couples TRBV7-6 to TRBJ1-3, with D maybe TRBD1 (6 bases). The V end lost 4 bases, the J end lost 4 bases, and 17 bases lay between the germline ends. The CDR3 has 16 amino acids. The germline gives CDR1 SGHVS, CDR2 FNYEAQ. The full variable domain, in which reference TRBV7-6 and TRBJ1-3 provide the parts outside the CDR3, is GAGVSQSPRYKVTKRGQDVALRCDPISGHVSLYWYRQALGQGPEFLTYFNYEAQQDKSGLPNDRFSAERPEGSISTLTIQRTEQRDSAMYRCASSSVLRDNGNTIYFGEGSWLTVV.

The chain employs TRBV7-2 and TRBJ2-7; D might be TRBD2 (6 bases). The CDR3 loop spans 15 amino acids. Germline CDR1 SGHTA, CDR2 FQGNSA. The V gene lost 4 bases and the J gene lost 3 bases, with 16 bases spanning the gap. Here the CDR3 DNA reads TGTGCCAGCAGCTCCTCAGGTGGAGGGTTCTACGAGCAGTACTTC. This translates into CASSSSGGGFYEQYF.

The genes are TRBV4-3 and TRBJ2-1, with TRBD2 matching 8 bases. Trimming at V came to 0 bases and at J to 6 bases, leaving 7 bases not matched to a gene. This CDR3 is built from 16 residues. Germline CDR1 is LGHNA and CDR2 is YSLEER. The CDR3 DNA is TGCGCCAGCAGCCAAGACACGGGACTAGACGGCAATGAGCAGTTCTTC. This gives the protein CASSQDTGLDGNEQFF.

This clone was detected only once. The CDR3: CASRRGDTGELFF. CDR3 bases: TGTGCCAGCAGGCGCGGGGACACCGGGGAGCTGTTTTTT. V usage is TRBV6-5 and J usage is TRBJ2-2; TRBD2 is a possible D gene (6 bases). Germline-derived CDR1 and CDR2 are MNHEY and SVGAGI. Trimming left V 6 bases short and J 3 bases short, with 8 bases between. The length of the CDR3 is 13 residues.

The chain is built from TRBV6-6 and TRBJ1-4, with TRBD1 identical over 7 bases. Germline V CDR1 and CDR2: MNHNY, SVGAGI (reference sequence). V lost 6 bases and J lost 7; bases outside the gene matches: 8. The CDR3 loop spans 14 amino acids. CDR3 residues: CASSPTGQGEKLFF. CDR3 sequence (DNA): TGTGCCAGCAGCCCGACAGGGCAGGGTGAAAAACTGTTTTTT.

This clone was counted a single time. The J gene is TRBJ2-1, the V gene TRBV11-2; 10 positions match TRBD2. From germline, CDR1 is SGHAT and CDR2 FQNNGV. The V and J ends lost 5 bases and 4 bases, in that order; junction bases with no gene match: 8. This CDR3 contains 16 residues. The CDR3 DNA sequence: TGTGCCAGCAGCCCCCGGGGGACTAGCGTTTACAATGAGCAGTTCTTC. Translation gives CASSPRGTSVYNEQFF.

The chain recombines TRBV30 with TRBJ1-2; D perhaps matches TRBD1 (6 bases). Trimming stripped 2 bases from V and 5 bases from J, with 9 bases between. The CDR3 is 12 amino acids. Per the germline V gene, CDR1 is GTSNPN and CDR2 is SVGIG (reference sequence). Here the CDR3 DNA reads TGTGCCTGGAGTAATCAGGGGTATGGCTACACCTTC. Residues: CAWSNQGYGYTF.

CDR3 sequence: CASSMVGGADEQYF. CDR3 DNA sequence: TGTGCCAGTAGTATGGTGGGAGGGGCTGACGAGCAGTACTTC. The J gene is TRBJ2-7, the V gene TRBV19; 7 bases align to TRBD2. There are 14 residues in the CDR3. Trimming removed 3 bases from V and 5 bases from J; junction bases left unmatched: 7. Looked up from germline, CDR1 is LNHDA and CDR2 is SQIVND (reference sequence). Using reference TRBV19 and TRBJ2-7 for the parts outside the CDR3, the full variable domain is DGGITQSPKYLFRKEGQNVTLSCEQNLNHDAMYWYRQDPGQGLRLIYYSQIVNDFQKGDIAEGYSVSREKKESFPLTVTSAQKNPTAFYLCASSMVGGADEQYFGPGTRLTVT.

The CDR3 DNA is TGTGCAAGTCGCTTAGATCCAGGGGCGGGTGGCTACACCTTC. Its protein product is CASRLDPGAGGYTF. The chain links TRBV12-2 to TRBJ1-2; the table's D call, TRBD1, was not checked against the DNA. TRBV12-2 is recorded as a pseudogene. CDR3 length: 14 amino acids.

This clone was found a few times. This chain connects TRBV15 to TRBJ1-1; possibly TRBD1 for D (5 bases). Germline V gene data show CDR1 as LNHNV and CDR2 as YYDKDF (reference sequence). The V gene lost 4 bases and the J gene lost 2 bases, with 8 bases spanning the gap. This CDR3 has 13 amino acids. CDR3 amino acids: CATSTQGNTEAFF. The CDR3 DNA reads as TGTGCCACCAGCACCCAGGGTAACACTGAAGCTTTCTTT.

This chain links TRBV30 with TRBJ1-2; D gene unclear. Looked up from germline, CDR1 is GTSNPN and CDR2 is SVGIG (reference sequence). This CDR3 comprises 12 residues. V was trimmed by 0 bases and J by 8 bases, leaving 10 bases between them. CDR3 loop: CAWSVNSGGYTF. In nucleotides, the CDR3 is TGTGCCTGGAGTGTCAACTCGGGAGGCTACACCTTC.

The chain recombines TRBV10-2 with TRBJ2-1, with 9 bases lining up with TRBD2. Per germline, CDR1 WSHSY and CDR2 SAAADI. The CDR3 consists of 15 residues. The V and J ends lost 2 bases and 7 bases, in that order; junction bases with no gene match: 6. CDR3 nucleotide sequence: TGCGCCAGCAGTGAGGCGGGAGGGCGGTGGAATGAGCAGTTCTTC. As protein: CASSEAGGRWNEQFF.

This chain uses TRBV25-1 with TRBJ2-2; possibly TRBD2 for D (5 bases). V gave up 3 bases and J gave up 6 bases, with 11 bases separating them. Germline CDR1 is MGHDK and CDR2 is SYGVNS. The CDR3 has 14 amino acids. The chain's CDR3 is CASSEARVAGELFF. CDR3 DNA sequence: TGTGCCAGCAGTGAGGCGCGGGTTGCCGGGGAGCTGTTTTTT.

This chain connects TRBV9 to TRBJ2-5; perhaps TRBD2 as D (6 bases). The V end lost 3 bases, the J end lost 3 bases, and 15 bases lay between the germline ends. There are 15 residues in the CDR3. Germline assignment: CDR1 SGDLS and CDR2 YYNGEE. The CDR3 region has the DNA TGTGCCAGCAGCGCGCGCGGGACTGGCGAAGAGACCCAGTACTTC. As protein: CASSARGTGEETQYF.

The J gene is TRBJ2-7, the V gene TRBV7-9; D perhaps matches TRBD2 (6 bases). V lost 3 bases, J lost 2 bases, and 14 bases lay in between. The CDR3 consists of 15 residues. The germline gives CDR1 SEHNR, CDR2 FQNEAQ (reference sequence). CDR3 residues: CASSLATGVTYEQYF. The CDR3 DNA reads TGTGCCAGCAGCTTGGCGACGGGGGTTACCTACGAGCAGTACTTC. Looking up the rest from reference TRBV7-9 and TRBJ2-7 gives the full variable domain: DTGVSQNPRHKITKRGQNVTFRCDPISEHNRLYWYRQTLGQGPEFLTYFQNEAQLEKSRLLSDRFSAERPKGSFSTLEIQRTEQGDSAMYLCASSLATGVTYEQYFGPGTRLTVT.

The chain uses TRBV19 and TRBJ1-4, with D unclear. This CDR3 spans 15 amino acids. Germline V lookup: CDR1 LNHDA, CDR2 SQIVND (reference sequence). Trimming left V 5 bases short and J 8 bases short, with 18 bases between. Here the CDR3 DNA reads TGTGCCAGTAGTTTAGGGTTAGATAATACCGAAAAACTGTTTTTT. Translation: CASSLGLDNTEKLFF. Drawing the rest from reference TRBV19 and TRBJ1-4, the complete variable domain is DGGITQSPKYLFRKEGQNVTLSCEQNLNHDAMYWYRQDPGQGLRLIYYSQIVNDFQKGDIAEGYSVSREKKESFPLTVTSAQKNPTAFYLCASSLGLDNTEKLFFGSGTQLSVL.

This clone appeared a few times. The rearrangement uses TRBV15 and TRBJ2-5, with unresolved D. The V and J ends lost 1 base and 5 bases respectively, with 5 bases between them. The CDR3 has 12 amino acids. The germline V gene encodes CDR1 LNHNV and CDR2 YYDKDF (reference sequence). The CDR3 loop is CATSRAVETQYF. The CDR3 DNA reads TGTGCCACCAGCAGAGCCGTGGAGACCCAGTACTTC.

DNA of the CDR3: TGTGCCAGTAGTACGGGATCGAGCTCCTACAATGAGCAGTTCTTC. Amino acid sequence: CASSTGSSSYNEQFF. The chain joins TRBV19 to TRBJ2-1; possibly TRBD2 for D (5 bases). This CDR3 spans 15 amino acids. Between the trimmed V and J ends, which lost 4 bases and 0 bases, there was a span of 10 bases. Germline V gene sequence: CDR1 LNHDA, CDR2 SQIVND (reference sequence).

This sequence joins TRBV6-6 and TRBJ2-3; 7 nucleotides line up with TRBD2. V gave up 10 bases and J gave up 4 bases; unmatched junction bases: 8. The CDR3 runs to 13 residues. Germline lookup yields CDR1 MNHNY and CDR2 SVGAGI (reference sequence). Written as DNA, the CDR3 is TGTGCCACAATGAGCGGGATATCAGATACGCAGTATTTT. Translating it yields CATMSGISDTQYF.